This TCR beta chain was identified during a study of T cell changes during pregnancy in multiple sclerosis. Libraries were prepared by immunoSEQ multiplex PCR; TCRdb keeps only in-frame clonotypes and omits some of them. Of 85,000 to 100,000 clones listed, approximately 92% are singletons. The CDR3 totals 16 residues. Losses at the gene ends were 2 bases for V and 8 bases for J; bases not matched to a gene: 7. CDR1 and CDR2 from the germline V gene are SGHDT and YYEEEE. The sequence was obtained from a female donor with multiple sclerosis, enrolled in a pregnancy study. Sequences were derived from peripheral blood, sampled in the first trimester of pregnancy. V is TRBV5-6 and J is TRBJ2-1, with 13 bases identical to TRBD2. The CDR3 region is CASSLGLAGVSDEQFF. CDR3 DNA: TGTGCCAGCAGCTTAGGACTAGCGGGAGTGTCCGATGAGCAGTTCTTC.